These 21 T cell receptor beta chains originate from one sample sequenced in a study of T cell repertoires in cytomegalovirus infection. These receptors' antigens are unknown. Via MiXCR, TCRdb re-called the reads, giving one row per CDR3 protein. This table has 200,000 or so distinct CDR3 sequences, less than 50% appearing once. Source: CD8+ T cells from cultured PBMCs, taken from culture after CMV antigen stimulation. Receptors were obtained from a human donor in good health (CMV status not recorded). Some clones in this sample may be carry-over from other donors' samples.

The CDR3 reads CASSFKLLSYEQYF. The CDR3 nucleotides read TGTGCCAGCAGTTTCAAGCTGCTCTCCTACGAGCAGTACTTC. The gene calls are TRBV28 and TRBJ2-7, with D hard to call. The CDR3 consists of 14 residues. V dropped 3 bases and J dropped 0 bases, with 9 bases sitting between them. Germline CDR1 and CDR2: MDHEN and SYDVKM.

The chain carries TRBV7-3 and TRBJ2-3; TRBD1 matches at 9 bases. The CDR3 loop spans 17 amino acids. Losses at the gene ends were 3 bases for V and 2 bases for J; bases not matched to a gene: 9. Germline V gives CDR1 SGHTA, CDR2 FQGTGA. The CDR3 nucleotides are TGTGCCAGCAGCTTGATTCCGGGACAGGGATCCACAGATACGCAGTATTTT. It translates to CASSLIPGQGSTDTQYF.

The rearrangement uses TRBV6-1 and TRBJ2-7, with 9 bases lining up with TRBD1. The germline V gene has CDR1 MNHNS and CDR2 SASEGT. The CDR3 sequence is 14 residues long. Trimming cost V 6 bases and J 4 bases; bases outside gene matches: 7. The CDR3 sequence: CASRSGTGRYEQYF. The CDR3 nucleotides read TGTGCCAGCAGATCCGGGACAGGGAGATACGAGCAGTACTTC.

The rearrangement links TRBV7-2 to TRBJ2-1, with TRBD2 matching over 15 bases. This CDR3 comprises 20 residues. The ends lost 2 bases at V and 4 bases at J; junction bases unmatched: 12. Germline V gene lookup returns CDR1 SGHTA and CDR2 FQGNSA. CDR3 sequence reads: CASSLSGPGLAGGGYNEQFF. Here the CDR3 DNA reads TGTGCCAGCAGCTTATCTGGTCCTGGACTAGCGGGAGGGGGGTACAATGAGCAGTTCTTC. The variable domain in full, completed from reference TRBV7-2 and TRBJ2-1, reads GAGVSQSPSNKVTEKGKDVELRCDPISGHTALYWYRQSLGQGLEFLIYFQGNSAPDKSGLPSDRFSAERTGGSVSTLTIQRTQQEDSAVYLCASSLSGPGLAGGGYNEQFFGPGTRLTVL.

The chain has TRBV7-2 and TRBJ1-1; maybe TRBD1 (5 bases). The germline CDR1 and CDR2 sequences are SGHTA and FQGNSA. The length of the CDR3 is 14 residues. Trimming shortened V by 5 bases and J by 4 bases, and 14 bases separated the two germline ends. CDR3 sequence (DNA): TGTGCCAGCAGCGGTTTTGGGGGGAGCACTGAAGCTTTCTTT. Its translation is CASSGFGGSTEAFF. Full variable domain (remainder filled in from reference TRBV7-2 and TRBJ1-1): GAGVSQSPSNKVTEKGKDVELRCDPISGHTALYWYRQSLGQGLEFLIYFQGNSAPDKSGLPSDRFSAERTGGSVSTLTIQRTQQEDSAVYLCASSGFGGSTEAFFGQGTRLTVV.

This clonotype was seen more than once but under ten times. The rearrangement links TRBV7-9 to TRBJ1-2; TRBD1 agrees at 7 bases. Germline V gives CDR1 SEHNR, CDR2 FQNEAQ (reference sequence). V lost 2 bases and J lost 8; bases outside the gene matches: 17. This CDR3 comprises 17 residues. Here the CDR3 reads CASSLPTRDRDNRGYTF. The DNA for the CDR3 is TGTGCCAGCAGCTTACCAACCCGGGACAGAGACAATAGGGGCTACACCTTC.

This chain uses TRBV20-1 with TRBJ2-7, with 10 positions matching TRBD2. Losses at the gene ends were 3 bases for V and 3 bases for J; bases not matched to a gene: 8. Germline V gives CDR1 DFQATT, CDR2 SNEGSKA (reference sequence). This CDR3 has 15 residues. The CDR3 region has the DNA TGCAGTGCTAGGTCGAGCGGGAGGGCCGGCTACGAGCAGTACTTC. Protein product: CSARSSGRAGYEQYF.

The chain has TRBV7-6 and TRBJ2-1; 9 bases line up with TRBD2. Germline assignment: CDR1 SGHVS and CDR2 FNYEAQ. After removal of 0 bases from V and 3 bases from J, the junction contained 6 bases not matched to a gene. The CDR3 runs 17 residues. The CDR3 sequence is CASSLAVSGRHYNEQFF. CDR3 bases: TGTGCCAGCAGCTTAGCGGTTAGCGGGAGACACTACAATGAGCAGTTCTTC.

This clonotype was seen many times. The rearrangement uses TRBV7-2 and TRBJ2-3; 8 bases map to TRBD1. With 7 bases clipped from V and 1 base from J, the junction kept 4 bases outside the gene matches. Germline V CDR1 and CDR2: SGHTA, FQGNSA. The CDR3 extends over 14 amino acids. CDR3 in amino acids: CASNDRGRTDTQYF. The CDR3 DNA reads as TGTGCCAGCAATGACAGGGGCCGCACAGATACGCAGTATTTT.

The V and J genes are TRBV7-8 and TRBJ1-6; no clear D gene. With 6 bases removed from V and 7 bases from J, the gap between germline ends came to 13 bases. CDR1 is SGHVS, CDR2 FQNEAQ, per germline. CDR3 size: 14 residues. The DNA for the CDR3 is TGTGCCAGCAGTCTAACGGAGAGAAATTCACCCCTCCACTTT. The encoded protein is CASSLTERNSPLHF.

V usage is TRBV10-3 and J usage is TRBJ2-7; no clear D gene. Germline CDR1 ENHRY, CDR2 SYGVKD. There are 11 residues in the CDR3. V lost 11 bases and J 2 bases, leaving 10 bases between the germline ends. Here the CDR3 DNA reads TGTGCCTCCGGCTCAGCCTACGAGCAGTACTTC. Translated, it gives CASGSAYEQYF.

This clonotype has only a few counts. The chain recombines TRBV7-8 with TRBJ2-1; 8 bases fit TRBD1. Germline lookup yields CDR1 SGHVS and CDR2 FQNEAQ. This CDR3 is 15 amino acids long. V gave up 4 bases and J gave up 7 bases; unmatched junction bases: 9. The CDR3 nucleotides are TGTGCCAGCAGCTATCGACAGGGGATTTTGAATGAGCAGTTCTTC. Translated, it gives CASSYRQGILNEQFF.

The V and J genes are TRBV2 and TRBJ1-6; D is perhaps TRBD1 (6 bases). Germline CDR1 is SNHLY and CDR2 is FYNNEI. This CDR3 has 18 residues. Between the trimmed V and J ends, which lost 5 bases and 8 bases, there was a span of 25 bases. The CDR3 coding sequence is TGTGCCAGCAGTCCCCCGGGACAAGGAACATCGATGGATTCACCCCTCCACTTT. This gives the protein CASSPPGQGTSMDSPLHF.

V usage is TRBV7-9 and J usage is TRBJ1-1; unclear D gene. The CDR3 is 12 amino acids. Trimming removed 0 bases from V and 5 bases from J, with 4 bases in between. Germline V gene lookup returns CDR1 SEHNR and CDR2 FQNEAQ (reference sequence). In nucleotides, the CDR3 is TGTGCCAGCAGCTTAGCGCTGACTGAAGCTTTCTTT. Translation gives CASSLALTEAFF.

This clonotype appeared a single time. The chain uses TRBV7-6 and TRBJ1-1; D gene uncertain. CDR1 is SGHVS and CDR2 is FNYEAQ in the germline V gene. The germline V and J ends were trimmed by 6 bases and 1 base, with 6 bases remaining between them. The CDR3 has 12 amino acids. CDR3 sequence reads: CASRQQNTEAFF. In nucleotides, the CDR3 is TGTGCCAGCAGACAACAGAACACTGAAGCTTTCTTT. Supplemented by reference TRBV7-6 and TRBJ1-1, the full variable domain reads GAGVSQSPRYKVTKRGQDVALRCDPISGHVSLYWYRQALGQGPEFLTYFNYEAQQDKSGLPNDRFSAERPEGSISTLTIQRTEQRDSAMYRCASRQQNTEAFFGQGTRLTVV.

The chain joins TRBV27 to TRBJ2-5; unclear D gene. The germline gives CDR1 MNHEY, CDR2 SMNVEV (reference sequence). The CDR3 consists of 13 residues. The germline V and J ends were trimmed by 2 bases and 5 bases, with 9 bases remaining between them. CDR3 sequence: CASSLIAQETQYF. As DNA, the CDR3 is TGTGCCAGCAGTTTAATCGCTCAGGAGACCCAGTACTTC.

This clonotype was seen many times. V gene TRBV7-8 combines with J gene TRBJ2-1; 14 positions match TRBD2. CDR1 and CDR2 from the germline V gene are SGHVS and FQNEAQ. J gave up 4 bases and V 5 bases, and 10 bases lay outside the gene matches. The CDR3 sequence is 18 residues long. The CDR3: CASSPGLAGGNWYNEQFF. In DNA, the CDR3 is TGTGCCAGCAGCCCCGGACTAGCGGGAGGAAATTGGTACAATGAGCAGTTCTTC.

This clonotype was seen only once. The genes are TRBV24-1 and TRBJ2-1; unclear D gene. The germline V gene has CDR1 KGHDR and CDR2 SFDVKD. V lost 0 bases and J 8 bases, leaving 7 bases between the germline ends. The CDR3 extends over 13 amino acids. The DNA for the CDR3 is TGTGCCACCAGTGATTTGGTCTCCGATGAGCAGTTCTTC. Translation: CATSDLVSDEQFF.

The V and J genes are TRBV2 and TRBJ2-3, with TRBD2 matching over 12 bases. J gave up 2 bases and V 8 bases, and 5 bases lay outside the gene matches. CDR1 and CDR2 from the germline V gene are SNHLY and FYNNEI. The CDR3 contains 15 residues. DNA of the CDR3: TGTGCCAGCCAGACTAGCGGGGGATACACAGATACGCAGTATTTT. Protein: CASQTSGGYTDTQYF.

The chain uses TRBV29-1 and TRBJ2-7; 7 bases are shared with TRBD2. The CDR3 loop spans 14 amino acids. Trimming at V came to 6 bases and at J to 1 base, leaving 9 bases not matched to a gene. Germline values: CDR1 SQVTM, CDR2 ANQGSEA. The CDR3 DNA follows: TGCAGCGTCGCCACCAGCGGGGCTTCCTACGAGCAGTACTTC. This gives the protein CSVATSGASYEQYF.

This clonotype has only a few counts. The V call is TRBV7-9, the J call TRBJ1-2; 12 bases are a match to TRBD1. The CDR3 consists of 14 residues. CDR1 is SEHNR and CDR2 is FQNEAQ in the germline V gene (reference sequence). Unmatched junction bases numbered 5, after V lost 6 bases and J lost 6 bases. The CDR3 reads CASSQGQGANGYTF. The CDR3 DNA is TGTGCCAGCAGTCAGGGACAGGGGGCAAATGGCTACACCTTC.